These 27 T cell receptor beta chains share one sample of origin, sequenced in a study of technical replicates of blood from a few donors. Using immunoSEQ multiplex PCR, the repertoire was profiled, and TCRdb retains in-frame clones only, with some absent. The data show 100,000 or so clones, roughly 96% seen once. The sequencing input was T cells isolated from PBMCs. These TCRs come from a human donor in good health.

The V gene is TRBV6-5, the J gene TRBJ2-2, with D possibly TRBD1 on 6 matching bases. The CDR3 consists of 13 residues. Trimming shortened V by 9 bases and J by 6 bases, and 14 bases separated the two germline ends. Germline CDR1 reads MNHEY; CDR2 reads SVGAGI. CDR3 nucleotide sequence: TGTGCCAGTACAGGGTATCTGGCCGGGGAGCTGTTTTTT. This gives the protein CASTGYLAGELFF.

This chain links TRBV4-3 with TRBJ2-2; TRBD1 matches 8 bases. The CDR3 is made up of 18 amino acids. With 1 base clipped from V and 6 bases from J, the junction kept 13 bases outside the gene matches. CDR1 and CDR2 from the germline V gene are LGHNA and YSLEER. Written as DNA, the CDR3 is TGCGCCAGCAGCCAAGTTAAATCCGCGACAGGGGATCCCGGGGAGCTGTTTTTT. It translates to CASSQVKSATGDPGELFF.

The chain is built from TRBV4-1 and TRBJ1-5, with D possibly being TRBD1 (6 bases). The CDR3 contains 13 residues. The V gene's germline CDR1 is MGHRA and CDR2 YSYEKL. Trimming left V 4 bases short and J 6 bases short, with 10 bases between. The CDR3 DNA follows: TGCGCCAGCAGCCCATCAGGGGTTCAGCCCCAGCATTTT. It is translated as CASSPSGVQPQHF.

This sequence joins TRBV7-3 and TRBJ1-1; D possibly corresponds to TRBD1 (6 bases). The CDR3 has 14 residues. Germline V gives CDR1 SGHTA, CDR2 FQGTGA. V lost 2 bases, J lost 0 bases, and 7 bases lay in between. Here the CDR3 reads CASSLQGMNTEAFF. CDR3 nucleotides: TGTGCCAGCAGCTTACAGGGGATGAACACTGAAGCTTTCTTT. Variable domain in full (rest from reference TRBV7-3 and TRBJ1-1): GAGVSQTPSNKVTEKGKYVELRCDPISGHTALYWYRQSLGQGPEFLIYFQGTGAADDSGLPNDRFFAVRPEGSVSTLKIQRTERGDSAVYLCASSLQGMNTEAFFGQGTRLTVV.

The chain uses TRBV10-3 and TRBJ2-7; 8 bases map to TRBD1. With V trimmed by 2 bases and J by 5 bases, 8 bases remained unmatched. Germline V gives CDR1 ENHRY, CDR2 SYGVKD. This CDR3 has 15 residues. CDR3 bases: TGTGCCATCAGTGAGCCGGGACAGGACGTCCACGAGCAGTACTTC. This codes for CAISEPGQDVHEQYF.

This clone showed up just once. The chain is built from TRBV7-9 and TRBJ2-1, with D perhaps matching TRBD2 (5 bases). Trimming shortened V by 3 bases and J by 8 bases, and 5 bases separated the two germline ends. The CDR3 consists of 11 residues. Germline V gene data show CDR1 as SEHNR and CDR2 as FQNEAQ (reference sequence). Here the CDR3 reads CASSFSDEQFF. The CDR3 nucleotides read TGTGCCAGCAGCTTTAGCGATGAGCAGTTCTTC.

V usage is TRBV7-9 and J usage is TRBJ2-2; 8 bases align to TRBD1. The CDR3 runs to 18 residues. The J segment lost 2 bases and the V segment lost 6 bases, leaving 14 bases of the junction unmatched. From germline, CDR1 is SEHNR and CDR2 FQNEAQ (reference sequence). CDR3 sequence reads: CASRNFMSGTGNTGELFF. In nucleotides, the CDR3 is TGTGCCAGCAGGAATTTTATGTCCGGGACAGGCAACACCGGGGAGCTGTTTTTT.

This chain uses TRBV27 with TRBJ2-3; TRBD1 agrees at 8 bases. The CDR3 extends over 16 amino acids. Germline V CDR1 and CDR2: MNHEY, SMNVEV (reference sequence). After removal of 1 base from V and 2 bases from J, the junction contained 5 bases not matched to a gene. The CDR3 sequence is CASSLFLGQDTDTQYF. The CDR3 nucleotides read TGTGCCAGCAGTTTATTTCTGGGACAGGACACAGATACGCAGTATTTT.

The V gene is TRBV7-9, the J gene TRBJ2-3, with 13 bases lining up with TRBD2. Germline CDR1 is SEHNR and CDR2 is FQNEAQ (reference sequence). The CDR3 length is 17 residues. The J segment lost 2 bases and the V segment lost 5 bases, leaving 7 bases of the junction unmatched. The CDR3 coding sequence is TGTGCCAGCAGCCTAAGCGGACTAGCGGGAGCCACAGATACGCAGTATTTT. This sequence encodes CASSLSGLAGATDTQYF.

The chain is built from TRBV29-1 and TRBJ2-7; 7 nucleotides line up with TRBD2. Per the germline V gene, CDR1 is SQVTM and CDR2 is ANQGSEA. The CDR3 covers 16 residues. J gave up 1 base and V 6 bases, and 15 bases lay outside the gene matches. The CDR3, as DNA: TGCAGCGTCGCAAATTTAGGCCTAGCGGCGTCCTACGAGCAGTACTTC. Residues: CSVANLGLAASYEQYF.

This sequence joins TRBV7-9 and TRBJ2-7, with TRBD1 matching 8 bases. The CDR3 runs to 14 residues. V lost 2 bases to trimming and J lost 4 bases; unmatched junction nucleotides: 4. The germline V gene encodes CDR1 SEHNR and CDR2 FQNEAQ (reference sequence). In nucleotides, the CDR3 is TGTGCCAGCAGCTTACAGGGGGCAACGTACGAGCAGTACTTC. This translates into CASSLQGATYEQYF.

The chain recombines TRBV18 with TRBJ1-3; D is perhaps TRBD1 (6 bases). The germline V gene has CDR1 KGHSH and CDR2 LQKENI. V lost 2 bases to trimming and J lost 3 bases, with 8 bases between them. The CDR3 contains 14 residues. The CDR3 loop is CASSPTGSGNTIYF. The CDR3 DNA sequence: TGTGCCAGCTCACCAACAGGGAGTGGAAACACCATATATTTT.

This sequence joins TRBV12-5 and TRBJ2-2; 11 bases map to TRBD2. The V gene end was trimmed by 0 bases and the J gene end by 6 bases; junction bases not matched to a gene: 9. The CDR3 covers 18 residues. The germline CDR1 and CDR2 sequences are LGHNT and FRNRAP. The CDR3 nucleotides are TGTGCTAGTGGTTTGGTACGATTAGCGGGAGGGCGGGCCGGGGAGCTGTTTTTT. Encoded protein: CASGLVRLAGGRAGELFF. The complete variable domain, with remaining parts taken from reference TRBV12-5 and TRBJ2-2, reads DARVTQTPRHKVTEMGQEVTMRCQPILGHNTVFWYRQTMMQGLELLAYFRNRAPLDDSGMPKDRFSAEMPDATLATLKIQPSEPRDSAVYFCASGLVRLAGGRAGELFFGEGSRLTVL.

The chain links TRBV11-2 to TRBJ2-7; D uncertain. Germline lookup yields CDR1 SGHAT and CDR2 FQNNGV. This CDR3 contains 12 residues. V was trimmed by 4 bases and J by 6 bases, leaving 10 bases between them. The CDR3 loop reads CASSSVEVEQYF. For the CDR3, the DNA is TGTGCCAGCAGCTCCGTCGAGGTCGAGCAGTACTTC.

The chain couples TRBV5-4 to TRBJ2-5; the match to TRBD2 covers 10 bases. Germline-derived CDR1 and CDR2 are SGHNT and YYREEE (reference sequence). The CDR3 is 16 amino acids. The junction had 6 bases not matched to a gene; V was cut back by 0 bases and J by 4 bases. The CDR3 DNA is TGTGCCAGCAGCTTGGATCTAGCGGGAGCGGGAGAGACCCAGTACTTC. Residues: CASSLDLAGAGETQYF.

The V and J genes are TRBV29-1 and TRBJ2-3; a possible D gene is TRBD1 (6 bases). V lost 7 bases, J lost 0 bases, and 17 bases lay in between. Germline V gene sequence: CDR1 SQVTM, CDR2 ANQGSEA. The CDR3 runs to 15 residues. CDR3 bases: TGCAGCGCACGGGGACATTATTCTAGCACAGATACGCAGTATTTT. Translating it yields CSARGHYSSTDTQYF.

V is TRBV7-9 and J is TRBJ1-2; a weak D match, TRBD1 (6 bases). The V end lost 2 bases, the J end lost 8 bases, and 9 bases lay between the germline ends. The CDR3 covers 12 residues. In germline, CDR1 is SEHNR, CDR2 FQNEAQ (reference sequence). DNA of the CDR3: TGTGCCAGCAGCTTAACAGGGTACGGCTACACCTTC. This encodes CASSLTGYGYTF.

V and J are TRBV5-5 and TRBJ2-3, with a possible D match to TRBD2 (5 bases). The CDR3 totals 15 residues. Trimming stripped 1 base from V and 2 bases from J, with 11 bases between. The germline gives CDR1 SGHKS, CDR2 YYEKEE (reference sequence). In DNA, the CDR3 is TGTGCCAGCAGCTTGTGGGGAGCAGACACAGATACGCAGTATTTT. It codes for CASSLWGADTDTQYF.

V usage is TRBV2 and J usage is TRBJ2-3; D might be TRBD2 (6 bases). This CDR3 comprises 15 residues. V was cut by 4 bases and J by 2 bases, with 13 bases left in between. Germline CDR1 and CDR2: SNHLY and FYNNEI. The CDR3 sequence is CASSASGLDTDTQYF. The DNA of the CDR3 is TGTGCCAGCAGTGCAAGCGGGTTAGACACAGATACGCAGTATTTT.

The chain links TRBV7-8 to TRBJ2-1; D might be TRBD2 (5 bases). The CDR3 loop spans 16 amino acids. V dropped 2 bases and J dropped 3 bases, with 14 bases sitting between them. Germline V gene data show CDR1 as SGHVS and CDR2 as FQNEAQ. The CDR3 nucleotides read TGTGCCAGCAGCTTAATGATTACGGGGTTCTACAATGAGCAGTTCTTC. Its protein product is CASSLMITGFYNEQFF.

The chain combines TRBV5-6 with TRBJ2-1; 7 bases agree with TRBD2. V was pared by 0 bases and J by 9 bases, with 6 bases of the junction left unmatched. Germline V CDR1 and CDR2: SGHDT, YYEEEE. The CDR3 has 14 amino acids. The CDR3 reads CASSLASAGSEQFF. The CDR3 coding sequence is TGTGCCAGCAGCTTGGCATCAGCGGGAAGTGAGCAGTTCTTC.

V usage is TRBV29-1 and J usage is TRBJ1-4, with 11 positions matching TRBD1. The CDR3 is 13 residues long. CDR1 and CDR2 from the germline V gene are SQVTM and ANQGSEA. Trimming at V came to 6 bases and at J to 8 bases, leaving 5 bases not matched to a gene. CDR3 sequence reads: CSVGQGANEKLFF. The CDR3 DNA reads as TGCAGCGTAGGACAGGGGGCGAACGAAAAACTGTTTTTT.

The chain joins TRBV7-9 to TRBJ2-1, with a tentative D call TRBD2 (6 bases). Per germline, CDR1 SEHNR and CDR2 FQNEAQ (reference sequence). Trimming pared 4 bases from V and 2 bases from J, leaving 12 bases between. The CDR3 consists of 15 residues. The CDR3 region is CASSYWRGPYNEQFF. CDR3 nucleotides: TGTGCCAGCAGCTATTGGCGGGGACCCTACAATGAGCAGTTCTTC.

This chain links TRBV27 with TRBJ2-2; 8 nucleotides align to TRBD1. The germline V gene encodes CDR1 MNHEY and CDR2 SMNVEV (reference sequence). J lost 7 bases, V lost 1 base, and 2 bases had no gene match. This CDR3 comprises 14 residues. The CDR3 bases are TGTGCCAGCAGTTTATTCAGGGGGCACGGGGAGCTGTTTTTT. Translation gives CASSLFRGHGELFF.

The rearrangement uses TRBV2 and TRBJ1-2, with 8 bases lining up with TRBD1. This CDR3 region has 16 residues. Germline loops: CDR1 SNHLY, CDR2 FYNNEI. V lost 0 bases to trimming and J lost 7 bases; unmatched junction nucleotides: 10. The CDR3 loop reads CASSEAEDRVRGGYTF. The CDR3 nucleotides read TGTGCCAGCAGTGAAGCGGAGGACAGGGTAAGGGGTGGCTACACCTTC.

The chain carries TRBV7-2 and TRBJ2-2, with TRBD1 matching over 7 bases. The CDR3 extends over 14 amino acids. Germline values: CDR1 SGHTA, CDR2 FQGNSA. V lost 4 bases and J lost 1; bases outside the gene matches: 0. The CDR3 is CASSWTGNTGELFF. The DNA of the CDR3 is TGTGCCAGCAGCTGGACAGGGAACACCGGGGAGCTGTTTTTT.

This clone occurred once. The rearrangement uses TRBV27 and TRBJ2-1; tentatively, D is TRBD1 (6 bases). This CDR3 has 16 amino acids. Germline assignment: CDR1 MNHEY and CDR2 SMNVEV (reference sequence). V dropped 4 bases and J dropped 3 bases, with 16 bases sitting between them. CDR3: CASSWAAQGNYNEQFF. DNA of the CDR3: TGTGCCAGCAGTTGGGCCGCCCAGGGGAACTACAATGAGCAGTTCTTC.